The next 10 T cell receptor beta chains were all read from a single sample in a study of cytomegalovirus exposure and HLA in healthy donors. With 60 Vbeta and 13 Jbeta primers, the PCR was carried out. Using immunoSEQ multiplex PCR, the repertoire was profiled, and TCRdb retains in-frame clones only, with some absent. The data contain 75,000 to 100,000 clones, roughly 74% of them singletons. Sequenced: PBMCs. The receptors derive from a woman in her sixties or seventies in good health and CMV-seropositive.

This clone was picked up many times. This chain joins TRBV28 and TRBJ2-4; 7 bases are a match to TRBD1. Germline trimming cut 4 bases from V and 7 bases from J; bases unmatched to any gene: 10. There are 15 residues in the CDR3. Germline lookup yields CDR1 MDHEN and CDR2 SYDVKM. The CDR3 sequence: CASSSYTGDWNIQYF. The CDR3 nucleotides read TGTGCCAGCAGTTCCTACACAGGGGATTGGAACATTCAGTACTTC.

This clone was counted a single time. The rearrangement links TRBV5-1 to TRBJ1-6; the match to TRBD1 covers 10 bases. Germline loops: CDR1 SGHRS, CDR2 YFSETQ. CDR3 size: 14 residues. V lost 0 bases to trimming and J lost 10 bases; unmatched junction nucleotides: 1. The CDR3 sequence is CASSLGTGGSPLHF. Written as DNA, the CDR3 is TGCGCCAGCAGCTTGGGGACAGGGGGATCACCCCTCCACTTT. Complete variable domain (other parts from reference TRBV5-1 and TRBJ1-6): KAGVTQTPRYLIKTRGQQVTLSCSPISGHRSVSWYQQTPGQGLQFLFEYFSETQRNKGNFPGRFSGRQFSNSRSEMNVSTLELGDSALYLCASSLGTGGSPLHFGNGTRLTVT.

This clone was detected only once. V gene TRBV28 combines with J gene TRBJ1-3; the D is unclear. Germline V gene lookup returns CDR1 MDHEN and CDR2 SYDVKM. This CDR3 contains 10 residues. Between the trimmed V and J ends, which lost 5 bases and 10 bases, there was a span of 6 bases. CDR3 amino acids: CASSQATIYF. CDR3 bases: TGTGCCAGCAGTCAGGCAACCATATATTTT.

The rearrangement joins TRBV18 to TRBJ2-7, with D possibly being TRBD1 (6 bases). The V gene's germline CDR1 is KGHSH and CDR2 LQKENI. The CDR3 totals 14 residues. Trimming removed 4 bases from V and 0 bases from J, with 10 bases in between. CDR3 DNA sequence: TGTGCCAGCTCACGTGGACAGCTCTCCTACGAGCAGTACTTC. This translates into CASSRGQLSYEQYF.

V usage is TRBV11-2 and J usage is TRBJ2-1; D gene unclear. V lost 1 base, J lost 9 bases, and 4 bases lay in between. The CDR3 covers 11 residues. Germline CDR1 SGHAT, CDR2 FQNNGV. The CDR3 DNA reads TGTGCCAGCAGCTTAGGCAGTGAGCAGTTCTTC. It translates to CASSLGSEQFF.

V usage is TRBV5-1 and J usage is TRBJ2-3; D not resolved. Trimming shortened V by 0 bases and J by 0 bases, and 8 bases separated the two germline ends. The germline gives CDR1 SGHRS, CDR2 YFSETQ. The CDR3 sequence is 15 residues long. CDR3 bases: TGCGCCAGCAGCTTGGGCAGGCCGAGCACAGATACGCAGTATTTT. Protein product: CASSLGRPSTDTQYF.

This sequence joins TRBV28 and TRBJ2-7, with 8 bases fitting TRBD2. Germline CDR1 MDHEN, CDR2 SYDVKM. The CDR3 loop spans 14 amino acids. The trim removed 5 bases at V and 6 bases at J, leaving 9 bases unmatched. The CDR3 here is CASSVVAGLFEQYF. CDR3 DNA: TGTGCCAGCAGTGTGGTAGCGGGATTATTCGAGCAGTACTTC.

The chain is built from TRBV18 and TRBJ1-5, with unresolved D. This CDR3 contains 13 residues. The V gene's germline CDR1 is KGHSH and CDR2 LQKENI. The V and J ends lost 2 bases and 5 bases respectively, with 7 bases between them. CDR3 residues: CASSPKRDQPQHF. The DNA of the CDR3 is TGTGCCAGCTCACCAAAGAGAGATCAGCCCCAGCATTTT.

The chain is built from TRBV7-2 and TRBJ1-5; 7 bases map to TRBD1. From germline, CDR1 is SGHTA and CDR2 FQGNSA. Trimming cost V 5 bases and J 5 bases; bases outside gene matches: 3. This CDR3 spans 13 amino acids. CDR3 coding DNA: TGTGCCAGCAGCCCAGACAGGGATCAGCCCCAGCATTTT. Encoded protein: CASSPDRDQPQHF.

The chain combines TRBV28 with TRBJ2-7; weak D call: TRBD1 (5 bases). Germline V CDR1 and CDR2: MDHEN, SYDVKM. With 7 bases removed from V and 2 bases from J, the gap between germline ends came to 15 bases. This CDR3 is built from 14 residues. The CDR3 DNA reads TGTGCCAGCACCGTATCTCAGGGAACCTACGAGCAGTACTTC. Translation gives CASTVSQGTYEQYF.